This T cell receptor beta chain was recorded in a study of response to subunit inactivated influenza vaccine. Study-wide results and limits: Each seasonal flu vaccination may recruit only limited new T cells, authors suggested.

J was trimmed by 5 bases and V by 4 bases; bases with no gene match: 10. Germline CDR1 is SGHRS and CDR2 is YFSETQ. CDR3 size: 15 residues. TCRdb reprocessed the RT-PCR reads via MiXCR and lists one record per CDR3 protein. Of 700,000 to 800,000 distinct CDR3 sequences listed, approximately 17% were seen once; the top ten hold approximately 10%. As regards this clonotype: Antigen unknown.

The chain joins TRBV5-1 to TRBJ2-5, with 8 positions matching TRBD1. The receptor comes from a man in his fifties who received an inactivated influenza vaccine. Sequences were derived from PBMCs from blood, sampled 4 to 6 days after vaccination. The CDR3 spells CASSHGTGGGETQYF. The DNA of the CDR3 is TGCGCCAGCAGCCACGGGACAGGCGGAGGGGAGACCCAGTACTTC.